This T cell receptor beta chain was sequenced during a study of CD8 T cells in Susac syndrome. Germline V lookup: CDR1 SQVTM, CDR2 ANQGSEA. This CDR3 contains 12 residues. The V segment lost 4 bases and the J segment 10 bases; nucleotides outside the gene matches: 7. Sequencing of TCR beta was performed on blood CD8+ and CD4+ T cells. While serving as controls, healthy donors were matched for age and sex. The TEMRA cells underwent FACS enrichment, while the CD8+ and CD4+ T cells underwent negative isolation. RNA in amounts of about 0.5 to 1 ug was reverse transcribed with random hexamers. Multiplex PCR with immunoSEQ amplified the TCR beta CDR3 across 54 Vbeta and 13 Jbeta. TCRdb passed the immunoSEQ multiplex PCR reads through MiXCR, listing each CDR3 protein once. The table records about 120,000 distinct CDR3 sequences, approximately 90% of them present only once.

Material for sequencing was CD8+ T cells from PBMCs. The chain combines TRBV29-1 with TRBJ2-1; TRBD1 agrees at 7 bases. The sequence derives from a human donor in good health. CDR3 loop: CSVGQGNGEQFF. In DNA, the CDR3 is TGCAGCGTTGGACAGGGTAACGGCGAGCAGTTCTTC.